Listed here are 23 T cell receptor beta chains from one sample, sequenced in a study of OX40 agonist ivuxolimab in advanced cancers. Clones were sequenced by immunoSEQ multiplex PCR, and TCRdb holds only the in-frame ones, with some missing. The profile shows 90,000 to 100,000 clones, about 96% of them singletons. The input for sequencing was CD4+ or CD8+ T cells sorted from blood, taken in a trial of the OX40 agonist ivuxolimab. The receptors come from an adult with an advanced solid tumor such as melanoma, head and neck, liver or kidney cancer.

Here the CDR3 DNA reads TGTGCCAGCAGCTTAGGGACAGGGGCTAACTATGGCTACACCTTC. Translated: CASSLGTGANYGYTF. The chain recombines TRBV13 with TRBJ1-2; 8 positions match TRBD1. This CDR3 region has 15 residues. CDR1 and CDR2 from the germline V gene are PRHDT and FYEKMQ (reference sequence). V lost 0 bases, J lost 0 bases, and 0 bases stayed unmatched.

The gene calls are TRBV19 and TRBJ1-5; 9 bases map to TRBD1. The length of the CDR3 is 17 residues. Germline values: CDR1 LNHDA, CDR2 SQIVND (reference sequence). The V segment lost 5 bases and the J segment 2 bases; nucleotides outside the gene matches: 10. This CDR3 is CASSPRDREGGNQPQHF. CDR3 DNA: TGTGCCAGTAGTCCCCGGGACAGGGAGGGAGGCAATCAGCCCCAGCATTTT.

This chain connects TRBV2 to TRBJ1-1; D is possibly TRBD1 (6 bases). The CDR3 totals 13 residues. Germline V CDR1 and CDR2: SNHLY, FYNNEI. The V end was cut by 4 bases, the J end by 5 bases, with 11 bases between. CDR3 DNA: TGTGCCAGCAGTGGTGTTAGGGGGACTGAAGCTTTCTTT. Residues: CASSGVRGTEAFF. Complete variable domain (other parts from reference TRBV2 and TRBJ1-1): EPEVTQTPSHQVTQMGQEVILRCVPISNHLYFYWYRQILGQKVEFLVSFYNNEISEKSEIFDDQFSVERPDGSNFTLKIRSTKLEDSAMYFCASSGVRGTEAFFGQGTRLTVV.

The chain employs TRBV29-1 and TRBJ2-7; D is perhaps TRBD1 or TRBD2 (5 bases each). Germline CDR1 and CDR2: SQVTM and ANQGSEA. Trimming stripped 7 bases from V and 2 bases from J, with 12 bases between. The CDR3 is 12 amino acids. DNA of the CDR3: TGCAGCGCCGCTGGGGACGCCTACGAGCAGTACTTC. Translation gives CSAAGDAYEQYF.

This chain uses TRBV4-2 with TRBJ2-7; D perhaps matches TRBD2 (5 bases). The CDR3 consists of 13 residues. The germline V gene has CDR1 LGHNA and CDR2 YNFKEQ. With 5 bases removed from V and 4 bases from J, the gap between germline ends came to 12 bases. The CDR3 sequence is CASSYEGSYEQYF. CDR3 in DNA: TGTGCCAGCAGCTATGAAGGGAGTTACGAGCAGTACTTC.

The chain links TRBV11-3 to TRBJ2-1; tentatively, D is TRBD2 (5 bases). This CDR3 has 15 residues. Trimming shortened V by 4 bases and J by 3 bases, and 13 bases separated the two germline ends. Germline assignment: CDR1 SGHNT and CDR2 YENEEA. CDR3 DNA: TGTGCCAGCAGCTCCCTTTCCAGCGGCTACAATGAGCAGTTCTTC. It codes for CASSSLSSGYNEQFF.

The chain couples TRBV25-1 to TRBJ2-7, with 10 positions matching TRBD1. The CDR3 length is 14 residues. V lost 4 bases, J lost 2 bases, and 2 bases stayed unmatched. Per germline, CDR1 MGHDK and CDR2 SYGVNS. The CDR3 DNA follows: TGTGCCAGCAGTGGAGGGACAGGGGCCTACGAGCAGTACTTC. It encodes CASSGGTGAYEQYF.

The chain is built from TRBV14 and TRBJ2-7, with D perhaps TRBD2 (6 bases). CDR3 length: 13 amino acids. Germline CDR1 is SGHDN and CDR2 is FVKESK. Trimming took off 1 base at V and 3 bases at J, with 7 bases between the two ends. CDR3 in amino acids: CASSQGTIYEQYF. The CDR3 nucleotides read TGTGCCAGCAGCCAAGGGACTATCTACGAGCAGTACTTC. Complete variable domain (other parts from reference TRBV14 and TRBJ2-7): EAGVTQFPSHSVIEKGQTVTLRCDPISGHDNLYWYRRVMGKEIKFLLHFVKESKQDESGMPNNRFLAERTGGTYSTLKVQPAELEDSGVYFCASSQGTIYEQYFGPGTRLTVT.

The chain links TRBV28 to TRBJ2-7, with D possibly being TRBD1 (7 bases). CDR3 length: 15 residues. The V end lost 3 bases, the J end lost 2 bases, and 14 bases lay between the germline ends. Germline V gene sequence: CDR1 MDHEN, CDR2 SYDVKM. CDR3 in DNA: TGTGCCAGCAGTTTTGAGGCCAGGGGGGCCTACGAGCAGTACTTC. Protein product: CASSFEARGAYEQYF.

V gene TRBV19 combines with J gene TRBJ2-7; D may be TRBD2 (6 bases). The germline V gene has CDR1 LNHDA and CDR2 SQIVND (reference sequence). The CDR3 loop spans 15 amino acids. Trimming stripped 0 bases from V and 5 bases from J, with 14 bases between. The CDR3, as DNA: TGTGCCAGTAGTATAGAAGGGGACTCACGGGACGAGCAGTACTTC. This sequence encodes CASSIEGDSRDEQYF.

J is TRBJ2-5 and V is TRBV27; unclear D gene. Germline V gene lookup returns CDR1 MNHEY and CDR2 SMNVEV (reference sequence). The CDR3 covers 14 residues. V lost 3 bases and J lost 4, with 12 bases in between. The CDR3 nucleotides are TGTGCCAGCAGTTTTCTCGGTTCTTCAGAGACCCAGTACTTC. Translating gives CASSFLGSSETQYF.

This chain links TRBV28 with TRBJ1-2; TRBD1 matches at 8 bases. The CDR3 consists of 12 residues. CDR1 and CDR2 from the germline V gene are MDHEN and SYDVKM. V trimming: 4 bases; J trimming: 5 bases; junction bases outside the gene matches: 0. CDR3 DNA: TGTGCCAGCAGTTGGACAGGGTATGGCTACACCTTC. It translates to CASSWTGYGYTF.

This chain uses TRBV2 with TRBJ1-5; D is unresolved. CDR3 size: 14 residues. V lost 2 bases, J lost 0 bases, and 5 bases lay in between. Germline loops: CDR1 SNHLY, CDR2 FYNNEI. The CDR3 sequence: CASSELYSNQPQHF. As DNA, the CDR3 is TGTGCCAGCAGTGAACTCTATAGCAATCAGCCCCAGCATTTT.

The V call is TRBV21-1, the J call TRBJ2-7; the D call of TRBD2 is as the table states it, not checked on the DNA. TRBV21-1 is a recognized pseudogene. The CDR3 loop spans 14 amino acids. DNA of the CDR3: TGTGCCAGCAGCAAACTCAAACGGAGCTACGAGCAGTACTTC. Protein: CASSKLKRSYEQYF.

J is TRBJ1-1 and V is TRBV28, with TRBD1 identical over 11 bases. The trim removed 3 bases at V and 6 bases at J, leaving 6 bases unmatched. Looked up from germline, CDR1 is MDHEN and CDR2 is SYDVKM. This CDR3 is 15 amino acids long. DNA of the CDR3: TGTGCCAGCAGTTTCGGGACAGGGGGTTTTTCTGAAGCTTTCTTT. Its protein product is CASSFGTGGFSEAFF.

The chain combines TRBV11-3 with TRBJ2-3; 10 bases align to TRBD2. Germline CDR1 reads SGHNT; CDR2 reads YENEEA. After removal of 4 bases from V and 1 base from J, the junction contained 8 bases not matched to a gene. The CDR3 is made up of 17 amino acids. The CDR3 here is CASSSRTSGGGTDTQYF. In DNA, the CDR3 is TGTGCCAGCAGCTCCCGGACTAGCGGAGGGGGCACAGATACGCAGTATTTT.

This chain uses TRBV4-1 with TRBJ2-2; TRBD2 matches at 9 bases. The V gene's germline CDR1 is MGHRA and CDR2 YSYEKL. The CDR3 is made up of 17 amino acids. The ends lost 1 base at V and 3 bases at J; junction bases unmatched: 6. The CDR3 loop reads CASSQVISGGHTGELFF. CDR3 DNA sequence: TGCGCCAGCAGCCAAGTGATTAGCGGGGGCCACACCGGGGAGCTGTTTTTT.

The CDR3 reads CASSFGTAYEQYF. In nucleotides, the CDR3 is TGCGCCAGCAGCTTTGGGACAGCCTACGAGCAGTACTTC. This chain joins TRBV5-1 and TRBJ2-7, with TRBD1 identical over 7 bases. J was trimmed by 2 bases and V by 2 bases; bases with no gene match: 1. The germline CDR1 and CDR2 sequences are SGHRS and YFSETQ. The CDR3 sequence is 13 residues long.

The V gene is TRBV7-9, the J gene TRBJ2-3; maybe TRBD2 (6 bases). Trimming took 2 bases from V and 0 from J, leaving 12 bases between them. Germline V CDR1 and CDR2: SEHNR, FQNEAQ (reference sequence). CDR3 size: 16 residues. The DNA for the CDR3 is TGTGCCAGCAGCTTACTAGTGCGGGAAAGCACAGATACGCAGTATTTT. This encodes CASSLLVRESTDTQYF.

The V and J genes are TRBV19 and TRBJ1-1; D perhaps matches TRBD1 (6 bases). The CDR3 covers 12 residues. Germline CDR1 LNHDA, CDR2 SQIVND (reference sequence). Trimming cost V 4 bases and J 5 bases, with 8 bases left between them. The DNA of the CDR3 is TGTGCCAGTAGTAGGAGGGGGACTGAAGCTTTCTTT. Residues: CASSRRGTEAFF.

V gene TRBV9 combines with J gene TRBJ2-7; D might be TRBD1 (7 bases). This CDR3 spans 14 amino acids. Germline values: CDR1 SGDLS, CDR2 YYNGEE. V gave up 6 bases and J gave up 4 bases, with 17 bases separating them. The CDR3 DNA sequence: TGTGCCAGCACCAGGGGGGACAGTTTGTACGAGCAGTACTTC. Residues: CASTRGDSLYEQYF.

This sequence joins TRBV7-9 and TRBJ1-4; TRBD1 is a possible D gene (5 bases). V dropped 2 bases and J dropped 6 bases, with 16 bases sitting between them. This CDR3 spans 16 amino acids. In germline, CDR1 is SEHNR, CDR2 FQNEAQ (reference sequence). This CDR3 is CASSLFGGERDEKLFF. The CDR3 DNA sequence: TGTGCCAGCAGCTTATTCGGGGGAGAGAGGGATGAAAAACTGTTTTTT.

The chain has TRBV5-4 and TRBJ1-2; D call uncertain. Per germline, CDR1 SGHNT and CDR2 YYREEE (reference sequence). This CDR3 has 13 amino acids. V lost 2 bases to trimming and J lost 4 bases, with 9 bases between them. The CDR3: CASSLDGVYGYTF. In DNA, the CDR3 is TGTGCCAGCAGCTTAGACGGAGTCTATGGCTACACCTTC.